Listed here are 32 T cell receptor beta chains from one sample, sequenced in a study of OX40 agonist ivuxolimab in advanced cancers. The repertoire was sequenced with immunoSEQ multiplex PCR; TCRdb's copy has only in-frame clones and lacks some. The sample consists of 65,000 or so clones, roughly 88% of them appearing once. The sample here was CD4+ or CD8+ T cells sorted from blood, taken in a trial of the OX40 agonist ivuxolimab. The receptor source for this set is an adult with an advanced solid tumor such as melanoma, head and neck, liver or kidney cancer.

The chain uses TRBV30 and TRBJ1-6, with D maybe TRBD1 (6 bases). V lost 4 bases and J lost 8, with 21 bases in between. The length of the CDR3 is 16 residues. Per germline, CDR1 GTSNPN and CDR2 SVGIG (reference sequence). The CDR3 loop reads CAWIPRGQFGDSPLHF. The CDR3 region has the DNA TGTGCCTGGATCCCACGGGGGCAGTTTGGAGATTCACCCCTCCACTTT.

This clone was seen more than once but under ten times. The rearrangement links TRBV18 to TRBJ2-7; 8 bases match TRBD1. Germline loops: CDR1 KGHSH, CDR2 LQKENI. With 3 bases clipped from V and 4 bases from J, the junction kept 5 bases outside the gene matches. The CDR3 spans 14 residues. The CDR3 DNA follows: TGTGCCAGCTCACCCCAGGACAGGGATTACGAGCAGTACTTC. This encodes CASSPQDRDYEQYF.

The rearrangement links TRBV29-1 to TRBJ1-4, with D maybe TRBD1 (6 bases). The CDR3 is 13 amino acids. Between the trimmed V and J ends, which lost 6 bases and 8 bases, there was a span of 16 bases. Looked up from germline, CDR1 is SQVTM and CDR2 is ANQGSEA. The CDR3 sequence: CSVKGGAREKLFF. CDR3 DNA: TGCAGCGTAAAGGGGGGGGCTAGGGAAAAACTGTTTTTT. Variable domain in full (rest from reference TRBV29-1 and TRBJ1-4): SAVISQKPSRDICQRGTSLTIQCQVDSQVTMMFWYRQQPGQSLTLIATANQGSEATYESGFVIDKFPISRPNLTFSTLTVSNMSPEDSSIYLCSVKGGAREKLFFGSGTQLSVL.

The V and J genes are TRBV4-3 and TRBJ1-1, with D possibly being TRBD1 (5 bases). Trimming removed 3 bases at V and 7 bases at J, with 21 bases between. The CDR3 is made up of 16 amino acids. Per germline, CDR1 LGHNA and CDR2 YSLEER. The CDR3 bases are TGCGCCAGCAGCCAGGAACACGCCGGGGGGACGGGTGAAGCTTTCTTT. This translates into CASSQEHAGGTGEAFF.

This clone was counted a few times. CDR3 region: CASSIRQGRGYTF. The CDR3 DNA reads as TGTGCCAGTAGTATCAGACAGGGAAGAGGCTACACCTTC. V is TRBV19 and J is TRBJ1-2; TRBD1 matches 7 bases. Germline assignment: CDR1 LNHDA and CDR2 SQIVND (reference sequence). Germline trimming cut 3 bases from V and 8 bases from J; bases unmatched to any gene: 6. The CDR3 covers 13 residues.

This chain joins TRBV7-9 and TRBJ2-7; 10 bases line up with TRBD1. Germline V gene lookup returns CDR1 SEHNR and CDR2 FQNEAQ (reference sequence). After removal of 4 bases from V and 2 bases from J, the junction contained 14 bases not matched to a gene. CDR3 size: 18 residues. CDR3 loop: CASSSSLRDRGRAYEQYF. The CDR3 region has the DNA TGTGCCAGCAGCTCCTCACTCCGGGACAGGGGACGCGCCTACGAGCAGTACTTC.

This clone was detected a few times. V gene TRBV7-2 combines with J gene TRBJ1-1, with a tentative D call TRBD1 (5 bases). With 5 bases removed from V and 4 bases from J, the gap between germline ends came to 20 bases. Germline CDR1 SGHTA, CDR2 FQGNSA. The CDR3 is 16 residues long. CDR3 sequence: CASSRGATRESTEAFF. CDR3 coding DNA: TGTGCCAGCAGCAGAGGGGCGACCAGGGAGAGCACTGAAGCTTTCTTT.

CDR3 protein: CASRGRGASLYEQYF. CDR3 DNA: TGTGCCAGCAGGGGACGGGGGGCCTCTCTCTACGAGCAGTACTTC. This chain uses TRBV28 with TRBJ2-7; D perhaps matches TRBD2 (7 bases). Germline loops: CDR1 MDHEN, CDR2 SYDVKM. V gave up 6 bases and J gave up 3 bases, with 18 bases separating them. The CDR3 is 15 amino acids.

The chain recombines TRBV7-9 with TRBJ1-2; a weak D match, TRBD1 (5 bases). From germline, CDR1 is SEHNR and CDR2 FQNEAQ (reference sequence). The CDR3 has 16 residues. The ends were cut back, 2 bases at V and 2 bases at J, with 15 bases in the middle. The CDR3 nucleotides read TGTGCCAGCAGCTTATCATTACCGGGGGGGAACTATGGCTACACCTTC. It codes for CASSLSLPGGNYGYTF.

This clone has only one observation. The chain links TRBV4-1 to TRBJ2-2; 9 nucleotides match TRBD1. The V gene end was trimmed by 2 bases and the J gene end by 1 base; junction bases not matched to a gene: 5. CDR3 size: 17 residues. The germline gives CDR1 MGHRA, CDR2 YSYEKL. CDR3 sequence (DNA): TGCGCCAGCAGCCAATTCACAGGGGGCAAGAACACCGGGGAGCTGTTTTTT. Translating gives CASSQFTGGKNTGELFF.

The chain has TRBV11-2 and TRBJ1-6, with 8 bases aligning to TRBD1. Germline values: CDR1 SGHAT, CDR2 FQNNGV. V gave up 5 bases and J gave up 9 bases; unmatched junction bases: 15. This CDR3 is built from 17 residues. CDR3 residues: CASSPPLGRDRPSPLHF. The CDR3 nucleotides are TGTGCCAGCAGCCCACCCCTCGGTCGGGACAGGCCTTCACCCCTCCACTTT.

V and J are TRBV18 and TRBJ2-4, with D possibly being TRBD2 (6 bases). Trimming left V 5 bases short and J 9 bases short, with 17 bases between. The CDR3 spans 14 residues. CDR1 and CDR2 from the germline V gene are KGHSH and LQKENI. The CDR3 reads CASSGQGGDSIQYF. The CDR3 DNA is TGTGCCAGCTCAGGCCAGGGAGGTGATAGCATTCAGTACTTC.

The J gene is TRBJ1-6, the V gene TRBV9; TRBD1 matches 9 bases. Germline-derived CDR1 and CDR2 are SGDLS and YYNGEE. CDR3 size: 17 residues. Trimming at V came to 4 bases and at J to 7 bases, leaving 12 bases not matched to a gene. The CDR3 nucleotides are TGTGCCAGCAGCTCCCCGATGGGGGGACAGGGAAATTCACCCCTCCACTTT. This gives the protein CASSSPMGGQGNSPLHF.

This clone was picked up one time. The chain combines TRBV11-2 with TRBJ1-2, with 7 nucleotides matching TRBD1. This CDR3 region has 14 residues. With 3 bases clipped from V and 0 bases from J, the junction kept 1 base outside the gene matches. CDR1 is SGHAT and CDR2 is FQNNGV in the germline V gene. The CDR3 nucleotides are TGTGCCAGCAGCTTTGGACAGGCTAACTATGGCTACACCTTC. Protein sequence: CASSFGQANYGYTF.

This chain links TRBV7-6 with TRBJ2-2; 7 bases line up with TRBD1. The CDR3 is 14 amino acids. Germline CDR1 and CDR2: SGHVS and FNYEAQ. V lost 5 bases, J lost 6 bases, and 6 bases stayed unmatched. CDR3 bases: TGTGCCAGCAGCGGACAGGCCTCCGCCGGGGAGCTGTTTTTT. Its translation is CASSGQASAGELFF.

The chain combines TRBV28 with TRBJ1-5; D unresolved. Germline CDR1 reads MDHEN; CDR2 reads SYDVKM. Deletions cut 4 bases from V and 4 bases from J, with 14 bases between. The CDR3 is made up of 15 amino acids. The CDR3 here is CASSSIVALNQPQHF. The CDR3 DNA is TGTGCCAGCAGTTCCATAGTAGCTTTAAATCAGCCCCAGCATTTT.

This clone was counted once. This chain uses TRBV7-3 with TRBJ2-5; no clear D gene. Trimming left V 5 bases short and J 1 base short, with 11 bases between. Germline-derived CDR1 and CDR2 are SGHTA and FQGTGA. The CDR3 consists of 14 residues. This CDR3 reads CASSPTPSQETQYF. The CDR3 coding sequence is TGTGCCAGCAGCCCAACCCCCTCCCAAGAGACCCAGTACTTC.

This rearrangement joins TRBV19 to TRBJ1-5; maybe TRBD1 (5 bases). V shed 3 bases and J shed 5 bases, with 11 bases lying between them. The CDR3 covers 14 residues. Germline V lookup: CDR1 LNHDA, CDR2 SQIVND (reference sequence). This CDR3 is CASSMGQSYQPQHF. The CDR3 DNA reads TGTGCCAGTAGTATGGGGCAGAGTTATCAGCCCCAGCATTTT.

V usage is TRBV29-1 and J usage is TRBJ1-2; 11 nucleotides match TRBD1. This CDR3 spans 12 amino acids. Trimming took 4 bases from V and 6 from J; bases not matched to a gene: 1. CDR1 is SQVTM and CDR2 is ANQGSEA in the germline V gene. CDR3 protein: CSVGDRGNGYTF. CDR3 bases: TGCAGCGTTGGGGACAGGGGGAATGGCTACACCTTC.

The V call is TRBV5-1, the J call TRBJ1-1; TRBD1 matches 8 bases. Per germline, CDR1 SGHRS and CDR2 YFSETQ. Trimming at V came to 4 bases and at J to 2 bases, leaving 7 bases not matched to a gene. The CDR3 loop spans 15 amino acids. CDR3 region: CASSARTGPNTEAFF. As DNA, the CDR3 is TGCGCCAGCAGCGCTCGGACAGGGCCAAACACTGAAGCTTTCTTT. The variable domain in full, completed from reference TRBV5-1 and TRBJ1-1, reads KAGVTQTPRYLIKTRGQQVTLSCSPISGHRSVSWYQQTPGQGLQFLFEYFSETQRNKGNFPGRFSGRQFSNSRSEMNVSTLELGDSALYLCASSARTGPNTEAFFGQGTRLTVV.

The CDR3 bases are TGTGCCAGCAGCTTAACGCGCCAGTACTCTGGGGCCAACGTCCTGACTTTC. Translated, it gives CASSLTRQYSGANVLTF. The chain combines TRBV7-3 with TRBJ2-6; D is ambiguous. The CDR3 runs to 17 residues. V was trimmed by 0 bases and J by 0 bases, leaving 9 bases between them. Germline V gene sequence: CDR1 SGHTA, CDR2 FQGTGA.

The chain links TRBV7-7 to TRBJ2-5; no reliable D call. The germline V gene has CDR1 SSHAT and CDR2 FNYEAQ (reference sequence). With 3 bases removed from V and 1 base from J, the gap between germline ends came to 9 bases. There are 14 residues in the CDR3. CDR3 sequence (DNA): TGTGCCAGCAGCTTTGGAGCTGCCCAAGAGACCCAGTACTTC. Translation: CASSFGAAQETQYF.

The rearrangement links TRBV7-3 to TRBJ2-1, with TRBD1 matching over 8 bases. CDR1 SGHTA and CDR2 FQGTGA come from the germline V gene. The V segment lost 4 bases and the J segment 9 bases; nucleotides outside the gene matches: 5. CDR3 length: 13 amino acids. The CDR3 is CASSYKTGGEQFF. The CDR3 DNA is TGTGCCAGCAGCTACAAAACAGGGGGTGAGCAGTTCTTC.

The chain employs TRBV28 and TRBJ2-7; no clear D gene. Germline V gives CDR1 MDHEN, CDR2 SYDVKM. The CDR3 contains 14 residues. The V end lost 7 bases, the J end lost 3 bases, and 16 bases lay between the germline ends. The CDR3 loop is CASTPVGVNYEQYF. DNA for the CDR3: TGTGCCAGCACCCCGGTTGGAGTCAACTACGAGCAGTACTTC.

V usage is TRBV7-2 and J usage is TRBJ1-4; D ambiguous. Germline V gene lookup returns CDR1 SGHTA and CDR2 FQGNSA. This CDR3 is 14 amino acids long. Trimming took 5 bases from V and 8 from J, leaving 15 bases between them. CDR3 sequence (DNA): TGTGCCAGCAGCATCGGTGAGAGGTGGGAAAAACTGTTTTTT. Its translation is CASSIGERWEKLFF.

The rearrangement links TRBV9 to TRBJ1-4, with TRBD1 as a possible D gene (5 bases). The germline gives CDR1 SGDLS, CDR2 YYNGEE. The CDR3 is 14 amino acids. Trimming stripped 4 bases from V and 6 bases from J, with 13 bases between. CDR3 sequence reads: CASSPGLKHEKLFF. CDR3 coding DNA: TGTGCCAGCAGCCCGGGGCTAAAGCATGAAAAACTGTTTTTT.

The chain employs TRBV30 and TRBJ2-2, with a possible D match to TRBD2 (5 bases). Per the germline V gene, CDR1 is GTSNPN and CDR2 is SVGIG (reference sequence). This CDR3 is 11 amino acids long. The ends were cut back, 5 bases at V and 4 bases at J, with 5 bases in the middle. The CDR3 loop is CAWAGTGELFF. The DNA of the CDR3 is TGTGCCTGGGCGGGCACCGGGGAGCTGTTTTTT.

A single count supports this clone. The V and J genes are TRBV9 and TRBJ2-7; D perhaps matches TRBD1 (5 bases). The CDR3 is 14 amino acids. In germline, CDR1 is SGDLS, CDR2 YYNGEE. The germline V and J ends were trimmed by 4 bases and 3 bases, with 14 bases remaining between them. The CDR3 reads CASSPSGRVYEQYF. DNA of the CDR3: TGTGCCAGCAGCCCCAGTGGCAGGGTCTACGAGCAGTACTTC.

The chain employs TRBV5-1 and TRBJ1-1, with a possible D match to TRBD1 (6 bases). V was trimmed by 0 bases and J by 0 bases, leaving 9 bases between them. Germline CDR1 is SGHRS and CDR2 is YFSETQ. The CDR3 sequence is 15 residues long. The CDR3 here is CASSLDEGVNTEAFF. The CDR3 region has the DNA TGCGCCAGCAGCTTGGATGAGGGGGTGAACACTGAAGCTTTCTTT.

The chain carries TRBV7-3 and TRBJ2-3; D remains unclear. The CDR3 spans 13 residues. V was trimmed by 1 base and J by 6 bases, leaving 8 bases between them. Germline CDR1 and CDR2: SGHTA and FQGTGA. This CDR3 reads CASSLIKADTQYF. As DNA, the CDR3 is TGTGCCAGCAGCTTAATAAAGGCGGATACGCAGTATTTT.

V and J are TRBV9 and TRBJ2-2; a weak D match, TRBD1 (5 bases). In germline, CDR1 is SGDLS, CDR2 YYNGEE. The CDR3 runs to 13 residues. The V gene lost 0 bases and the J gene lost 5 bases, with 5 bases spanning the gap. CDR3 nucleotides: TGTGCCAGCAGCGTAGGACAGACCGGGGAGCTGTTTTTT. Amino acids: CASSVGQTGELFF.

This clone was found once. The chain uses TRBV5-5 and TRBJ2-4, with a tentative D call TRBD2 (5 bases). From germline, CDR1 is SGHKS and CDR2 YYEKEE (reference sequence). There are 15 residues in the CDR3. V dropped 4 bases and J dropped 1 base, with 12 bases sitting between them. DNA of the CDR3: TGTGCCAGCAGCCCCGCGGGCGCCGCCAAAAACATTCAGTACTTC. This translates into CASSPAGAAKNIQYF. Filled out from reference TRBV5-5 and TRBJ2-4, the complete variable domain reads DAGVTQSPTHLIKTRGQQVTLRCSPISGHKSVSWYQQVLGQGPQFIFQYYEKEERGRGNFPDRFSARQFPNYSSELNVNALLLGDSALYLCASSPAGAAKNIQYFGAGTRLSVL.